This TCR beta chain was observed in a study of blood T cell repertoires in COVID-19. About the research overall: COVID-19 samples collected from the United States, Italy and Spain covered acute and convalescent phases.

Repertoires were generated with immunoSEQ multiplex PCR, while TCRdb's copy carries only in-frame clones and drops some. The sample yields over 50,000 clones, about 82% seen once. The germline V gene encodes CDR1 LNHDA and CDR2 SQIVND (reference sequence). The CDR3 has 16 residues. With 4 bases removed from V and 5 bases from J, the gap between germline ends came to 20 bases. The TCR comes from a man aged 65 to 85 with acute or convalescent COVID-19. Sequenced material: peripheral blood. This sequence joins TRBV19 and TRBJ1-2; D gene unclear. CDR3 amino acids: CASSKSGLQSGYGYTF. DNA for the CDR3: TGTGCCAGTAGTAAATCTGGACTCCAATCAGGATATGGCTACACCTTC.